The 23 T cell receptor beta chains given below trace back to one sample, sequenced in a study of human T cells and chemical hapten exposure. TCRdb reprocessed the RACE reads with MiXCR, giving one entry per CDR3 protein. Among around 56,000 distinct CDR3 sequences listed, approximately 10% were seen once. The time point was: pre-sensitization, week 0. As to treatment: therapeutic diphenylcyclopropenone sensitization with weekly scalp DPC. The material was whole blood, obtained in connection with sensitization to the hapten diphenylcyclopropenone (DPC). The receptors here all came from a man aged 35 to 55 with alopecia areata. Some clones in this sample may be carry-over from other donors' samples.

This sequence joins TRBV27 and TRBJ1-5; D ambiguous. CDR3 length equals 13 residues. Deletions cut 3 bases from V and 4 bases from J, with 7 bases between. CDR1 and CDR2 from the germline V gene are MNHEY and SMNVEV (reference sequence). The CDR3 loop is CASSFRENQPQHF. CDR3 DNA: TGTGCCAGCAGTTTTCGAGAGAATCAGCCCCAGCATTTT.

This clonotype was counted at least ten times. DNA for the CDR3: TGTGCCATCAGTGAGTCCGGTTCCAGCTCCTACAATGAGCAGTTCTTC. Its translation: CAISESGSSSYNEQFF. The genes are TRBV10-3 and TRBJ2-1; no clear D gene. Germline CDR1 is ENHRY and CDR2 is SYGVKD. The V end lost 0 bases, the J end lost 0 bases, and 9 bases lay between the germline ends. CDR3 size: 16 residues.

This clonotype showed up just a few times. The chain's CDR3 is CASSYGRASNQPQHF. The CDR3 nucleotides read TGTGCCAGCAGTTACGGGAGGGCGAGCAATCAGCCCCAGCATTTT. V and J are TRBV6-5 and TRBJ1-5; no clear D. V lost 2 bases to trimming and J lost 1 base, with 9 bases between them. Germline-derived CDR1 and CDR2 are MNHEY and SVGAGI. This CDR3 contains 15 residues.

There are many counts of this clonotype. This chain's CDR3 is CASSIDAWGELFF. CDR3 nucleotides: TGTGCCAGTAGTATTGACGCGTGGGGGGAGCTGTTTTTT. The chain has TRBV19 and TRBJ2-2; D not certain. CDR3 size: 13 residues. Germline-derived CDR1 and CDR2 are LNHDA and SQIVND (reference sequence). The germline V and J ends were trimmed by 3 bases and 8 bases, with 10 bases remaining between them.

There are many counts of this clonotype. The chain combines TRBV6-2 or TRBV6-3 with TRBJ1-1; D gene ambiguous. The CDR3 spans 18 residues. CDR1 is MNHEY and CDR2 is SVGEGT in the germline V gene. Trimming took off 2 bases at V and 0 bases at J, with 19 bases between the two ends. This CDR3 reads CASSYEAGDPIMNTEAFF. Here the CDR3 DNA reads TGTGCCAGCAGTTACGAGGCAGGTGATCCAATTATGAACACTGAAGCTTTCTTT.

This clonotype was seen many times. This sequence joins TRBV4-3 and TRBJ2-1, with D maybe TRBD2 (5 bases). This CDR3 region has 14 residues. Germline assignment: CDR1 LGHNA and CDR2 YSLEER. The ends were cut back, 4 bases at V and 8 bases at J, with 15 bases in the middle. The CDR3 bases are TGCGCCAGCAGCCTGGGTAGAGGGTTGCATGAGCAGTTCTTC. This encodes CASSLGRGLHEQFF.

The table lists this clonotype with a few counts. This chain connects TRBV20-1 to TRBJ2-1; D not resolved. Trimming cost V 5 bases and J 9 bases, with 14 bases left between them. The CDR3 is 12 amino acids. Germline CDR1 reads DFQATT; CDR2 reads SNEGSKA (reference sequence). CDR3 sequence reads: CSAPLTRGEQFF. CDR3 DNA sequence: TGCAGTGCTCCCCTGACCAGAGGTGAGCAGTTCTTC.

This clonotype was detected many times. V gene TRBV5-6 combines with J gene TRBJ2-2; tentative D call: TRBD2 (6 bases). The CDR3 consists of 16 residues. Germline V gene data show CDR1 as SGHDT and CDR2 as YYEEEE. V was pared by 4 bases and J by 4 bases, with 17 bases between. The CDR3 reads CASSVSTGRGTGELFF. The CDR3 nucleotides are TGTGCCAGCAGCGTGTCTACCGGGAGAGGCACCGGGGAGCTGTTTTTT.

This clonotype was counted a few times. The genes are TRBV20-1 and TRBJ1-5, with 8 bases fitting TRBD1. Trimming took 2 bases from V and 2 from J; bases not matched to a gene: 11. The CDR3 contains 17 residues. CDR1 DFQATT and CDR2 SNEGSKA come from the germline V gene (reference sequence). The CDR3 here is CSARSGGNLGRNQPQHF. As DNA, the CDR3 is TGCAGTGCTAGATCAGGGGGCAATCTCGGTCGCAATCAGCCCCAGCATTTT.

The chain links TRBV7-3 to TRBJ2-2; 10 positions match TRBD1. This CDR3 region has 17 residues. The ends lost 5 bases at V and 4 bases at J; junction bases unmatched: 10. Germline CDR1 is SGHTA and CDR2 is FQGTGA. CDR3 amino acids: CASSLDSGTGVTGELFF. The CDR3 nucleotides are TGTGCCAGCAGCCTCGACTCCGGGACAGGGGTCACCGGGGAGCTGTTTTTT.

This clonotype was picked up many times. The rearrangement joins TRBV6-1 to TRBJ2-5, with 7 bases identical to TRBD2. J lost 3 bases, V lost 2 bases, and 6 bases had no gene match. The CDR3 loop spans 15 amino acids. CDR1 MNHNS and CDR2 SASEGT come from the germline V gene. CDR3 sequence: CASSEWRERKETQYF. The CDR3 DNA follows: TGTGCCAGCAGTGAATGGCGGGAGAGAAAAGAGACCCAGTACTTC.

The chain links TRBV28 to TRBJ2-7, with D perhaps assigned TRBD1 or TRBD2 (5 bases each). CDR1 MDHEN and CDR2 SYDVKM come from the germline V gene. This CDR3 spans 13 amino acids. V lost 7 bases and J lost 2, with 12 bases in between. The CDR3 sequence is CASIKEGPYEQYF. CDR3 nucleotides: TGTGCCAGCATTAAAGAGGGGCCCTACGAGCAGTACTTC. Using reference TRBV28 and TRBJ2-7 for the parts outside the CDR3, the full variable domain is DVKVTQSSRYLVKRTGEKVFLECVQDMDHENMFWYRQDPGLGLRLIYFSYDVKMKEKGDIPEGYSVSREKKERFSLILESASTNQTSMYLCASIKEGPYEQYFGPGTRLTVT.

Only one count was recorded for this clonotype. The chain recombines TRBV18 with TRBJ2-2, with 7 bases identical to TRBD1. Looked up from germline, CDR1 is KGHSH and CDR2 is LQKENI. This CDR3 is 14 amino acids long. Unmatched junction bases numbered 3, after V lost 3 bases and J lost 5 bases. As DNA, the CDR3 is TGTGCCAGCTCACCCTCGACAGGGACCGGGGAGCTGTTTTTT. It translates to CASSPSTGTGELFF. Together with reference TRBV18 and TRBJ2-2, the CDR3 gives the full variable domain: NAGVMQNPRHLVRRRGQEARLRCSPMKGHSHVYWYRQLPEEGLKFMVYLQKENIIDESGMPKERFSAEFPKEGPSILRIQQVVRGDSAAYFCASSPSTGTGELFFGEGSRLTVL.

The chain employs TRBV7-2 and TRBJ2-3, with D unresolved. Trimming took 5 bases from V and 1 from J, leaving 10 bases between them. The CDR3 loop spans 14 amino acids. CDR1 is SGHTA and CDR2 is FQGNSA in the germline V gene. The CDR3 coding sequence is TGTGCCAGCAGCCCTTTGATCCGCACAGATACGCAGTATTTT. Encoded protein: CASSPLIRTDTQYF.

This clonotype has just a few counts. The J gene is TRBJ2-1, the V gene TRBV28, with unresolved D. The germline CDR1 and CDR2 sequences are MDHEN and SYDVKM. With 2 bases removed from V and 1 base from J, the gap between germline ends came to 6 bases. The CDR3 consists of 14 residues. The CDR3, as DNA: TGTGCCAGCAGTTTAGGCGGATCCTACAATGAGCAGTTCTTC. Translating it yields CASSLGGSYNEQFF. The whole variable domain, remainder taken from reference TRBV28 and TRBJ2-1, is DVKVTQSSRYLVKRTGEKVFLECVQDMDHENMFWYRQDPGLGLRLIYFSYDVKMKEKGDIPEGYSVSREKKERFSLILESASTNQTSMYLCASSLGGSYNEQFFGPGTRLTVL.

The sample holds many counts of this clonotype. This chain joins TRBV19 and TRBJ2-7; D ambiguous. V lost 4 bases and J 0 bases, leaving 13 bases between the germline ends. CDR1 and CDR2 (germline): LNHDA, SQIVND (reference sequence). The CDR3 spans 15 residues. CDR3 residues: CASSTPVGISYEQYF. The DNA for the CDR3 is TGTGCCAGTAGTACCCCGGTGGGGATCTCCTACGAGCAGTACTTC. Based on the CDR3 plus reference TRBV19 and TRBJ2-7, the full variable domain is DGGITQSPKYLFRKEGQNVTLSCEQNLNHDAMYWYRQDPGQGLRLIYYSQIVNDFQKGDIAEGYSVSREKKESFPLTVTSAQKNPTAFYLCASSTPVGISYEQYFGPGTRLTVT.

This clonotype has only a few counts. The chain uses TRBV15 and TRBJ2-7; 7 nucleotides agree with TRBD2. CDR3 length: 15 amino acids. Trimming at V came to 3 bases and at J to 3 bases, leaving 8 bases not matched to a gene. CDR1 and CDR2 (germline): LNHNV, YYDKDF (reference sequence). The CDR3 coding sequence is TGTGCCACCAGCAGGTCCAAGCGGGATTACTACGAGCAGTACTTC. Translation gives CATSRSKRDYYEQYF.

V is TRBV6-6 and J is TRBJ2-7, with 8 positions matching TRBD2. The CDR3 extends over 14 amino acids. The J segment lost 6 bases and the V segment lost 2 bases, leaving 6 bases of the junction unmatched. Germline CDR1 is MNHNY and CDR2 is SVGAGI (reference sequence). CDR3: CASSYKGLAGEQYF. The DNA of the CDR3 is TGTGCCAGCAGTTACAAGGGTCTAGCGGGCGAGCAGTACTTC.

This clonotype has at least ten counts. The chain employs TRBV4-3 and TRBJ1-2, with unresolved D. The CDR3 is 16 amino acids. V lost 3 bases, J lost 4 bases, and 18 bases lay in between. CDR1 LGHNA and CDR2 YSLEER come from the germline V gene. The CDR3 DNA sequence: TGCGCCAGCAGCCAGTACCGCAGTACTGGCCTCTATGGCTACACCTTC. Translated: CASSQYRSTGLYGYTF.

This clonotype was recorded many times. The rearrangement uses TRBV12-2 and TRBJ1-5; TRBD1, the D gene given by the table, was not confirmed from the DNA. TRBV12-2 is a recognized pseudogene. CDR3 length: 15 residues. CDR3 DNA sequence: TGTGCAAGTCGCTACTACCGGGACCTAAGACAGCCCCAGCATTTT. Translation gives CASRYYRDLRQPQHF.

The CDR3 spells CGEGAQNYGYTF. The CDR3 DNA is TGTGGAGAGGGAGCCCAGAACTATGGCTACACCTTC. V and J are TRBV2 and TRBJ1-2, with D unresolved. Germline V gene lookup returns CDR1 SNHLY and CDR2 FYNNEI. CDR3 length: 12 amino acids.

This clonotype was seen many times. The chain recombines TRBV15 with TRBJ2-3, with D maybe TRBD2 (7 bases). The V end was cut by 0 bases, the J end by 4 bases, with 14 bases between. CDR3 size: 16 residues. CDR1 and CDR2 from the germline V gene are LNHNV and YYDKDF (reference sequence). CDR3 in amino acids: CATSRDRGAGADTQYF. The CDR3 nucleotides are TGTGCCACCAGCAGAGATCGGGGGGCGGGAGCAGATACGCAGTATTTT. Combining the CDR3 with reference TRBV15 and TRBJ2-3 gives the whole variable domain DAMVIQNPRYQVTQFGKPVTLSCSQTLNHNVMYWYQQKSSQAPKLLFHYYDKDFNNEADTPDNFQSRRPNTSFCFLDIRSPGLGDTAMYLCATSRDRGAGADTQYFGPGTRLTVL.

J is TRBJ2-7 and V is TRBV13; TRBD2 matches 10 bases. V gave up 5 bases and J gave up 2 bases; unmatched junction bases: 9. Germline V lookup: CDR1 PRHDT, CDR2 FYEKMQ (reference sequence). The CDR3 sequence is 16 residues long. The CDR3 DNA sequence: TGTGCCAGCAGCGGGAGCGGGAGGGCCGCGGCCTACGAGCAGTACTTC. It codes for CASSGSGRAAAYEQYF.